A single sample is the source of the 24 T cell receptor beta chains below, sequenced in a study of shared clonotypes between healthy human individuals. Produced via immunoSEQ multiplex PCR; TCRdb's table is partial and in-frame only. The sample has some 1.5 million clones; roughly 96% are singletons. The specimen was naive CD4+ T cells sorted from blood. Subset here: CD45RA+ positively selected. The receptors originated from a young man in good health.

The CDR3 protein is CASSLSDLRITEAFF. In DNA form, the CDR3 reads TGTGCCAGCAGCTTATCGGACCTCAGAATCACTGAAGCTTTCTTT. The V gene is TRBV7-6, the J gene TRBJ1-1, with no clear D. The V gene's germline CDR1 is SGHVS and CDR2 FNYEAQ. V was cut by 2 bases and J by 4 bases, with 14 bases left in between. This CDR3 has 15 amino acids.

This clone appeared once. The rearrangement uses TRBV19 and TRBJ2-2; 7 bases match TRBD2. The V and J ends lost 4 bases and 5 bases, in that order; junction bases with no gene match: 16. CDR3 length: 18 residues. Per germline, CDR1 LNHDA and CDR2 SQIVND (reference sequence). The CDR3 nucleotides are TGTGCCAGTAGTACGACGCCTAGCGGAGCTCTGAGGACCGGGGAGCTGTTTTTT. Protein sequence: CASSTTPSGALRTGELFF.

The chain joins TRBV29-1 to TRBJ2-1; 7 bases map to TRBD2. The J segment lost 3 bases and the V segment lost 4 bases, leaving 6 bases of the junction unmatched. The CDR3 covers 14 residues. The germline CDR1 and CDR2 sequences are SQVTM and ANQGSEA. The CDR3 spells CSVATSVGYNEQFF. In DNA form, the CDR3 reads TGCAGCGTTGCTACTAGCGTAGGCTACAATGAGCAGTTCTTC.

V and J are TRBV6-5 and TRBJ2-3; D not resolved. Germline CDR1 reads MNHEY; CDR2 reads SVGAGI. This CDR3 has 12 amino acids. V lost 4 bases, J lost 7 bases, and 9 bases lay in between. DNA for the CDR3: TGTGCCAGCAGTTCACTACAGAATACGCAGTATTTT. It is translated as CASSSLQNTQYF.

The chain couples TRBV5-6 to TRBJ1-2; 9 bases align to TRBD1. The CDR3 has 13 amino acids. J lost 6 bases, V lost 4 bases, and 4 bases had no gene match. Germline V gives CDR1 SGHDT, CDR2 YYEEEE. The CDR3 is CASSRTGADGYTF. The CDR3 DNA follows: TGTGCCAGCAGCCGGACAGGGGCAGATGGCTACACCTTC. The full variable domain, completed using reference TRBV5-6 and TRBJ1-2, is DAGVTQSPTHLIKTRGQQVTLRCSPKSGHDTVSWYQQALGQGPQFIFQYYEEEERQRGNFPDRFSGHQFPNYSSELNVNALLLGDSALYLCASSRTGADGYTFGSGTRLTVV.

The chain couples TRBV4-1 to TRBJ2-3; 8 bases are shared with TRBD2. Trimming cost V 4 bases and J 0 bases; bases outside gene matches: 6. The CDR3 length is 16 residues. CDR1 is MGHRA, CDR2 YSYEKL, per germline. The CDR3 DNA is TGCGCCAGCAGCCCATTAGCGGGATCCAGCACAGATACGCAGTATTTT. It translates to CASSPLAGSSTDTQYF.

The CDR3 DNA reads as TGTGCCAGCTCACCAAAGGCTAGCGGGATCTCCTACGAGCAGTACTTC. As protein: CASSPKASGISYEQYF. The rearrangement links TRBV18 to TRBJ2-7, with TRBD2 matching over 9 bases. CDR1 is KGHSH, CDR2 LQKENI, per germline. Unmatched junction bases numbered 5, after V lost 2 bases and J lost 0 bases. The CDR3 length is 16 residues.

This chain uses TRBV9 with TRBJ2-7, with a possible D match to TRBD2 (5 bases). The V gene lost 0 bases and the J gene lost 10 bases, with 17 bases spanning the gap. Germline CDR1 and CDR2: SGDLS and YYNGEE. This CDR3 comprises 14 residues. The CDR3, as DNA: TGTGCCAGCAGCGTAGATTCCCAGGCGGGCGATCAGTACTTC. Encoded protein: CASSVDSQAGDQYF.

Regarding this clone: Other DNA sequences in the same sample also yield this CDR3. The gene calls are TRBV2 and TRBJ2-3; 11 bases agree with TRBD2. V lost 7 bases, J lost 1 base, and 1 base stayed unmatched. The CDR3 runs to 14 residues. The germline gives CDR1 SNHLY, CDR2 FYNNEI. DNA for the CDR3: TGTGCCAGCAAACTAGCGGGGGGCACAGATACGCAGTATTTT. Protein: CASKLAGGTDTQYF.

The gene calls are TRBV5-1 and TRBJ2-3, with 9 bases identical to TRBD2. V was pared by 0 bases and J by 6 bases, with 8 bases of the junction left unmatched. CDR1 SGHRS and CDR2 YFSETQ come from the germline V gene. The CDR3 sequence is 16 residues long. The CDR3 DNA is TGCGCCAGCAGCTTGGGAGAGTTAGCGGGAGCCGATACGCAGTATTTT. This gives the protein CASSLGELAGADTQYF.

This clone came up once. Other DNA sequences from this sample encode an identical CDR3 as well. The rearrangement uses TRBV5-1 and TRBJ1-1; 7 bases agree with TRBD1. Germline CDR1 SGHRS, CDR2 YFSETQ. Germline trimming cut 0 bases from V and 5 bases from J; bases unmatched to any gene: 4. The CDR3 loop spans 14 amino acids. The CDR3 loop reads CASSLAGTETEAFF. The DNA for the CDR3 is TGCGCCAGCAGCTTGGCCGGGACAGAAACTGAAGCTTTCTTT.

The chain combines TRBV7-3 with TRBJ2-5, with D perhaps TRBD2 (6 bases). Germline V gene sequence: CDR1 SGHTA, CDR2 FQGTGA. The CDR3 has 14 residues. Trimming left V 1 base short and J 2 bases short, with 8 bases between. CDR3 DNA sequence: TGTGCCAGCAGCTTAAATGGGGGGCAAGAGACCCAGTACTTC. It codes for CASSLNGGQETQYF.

The gene calls are TRBV6-6 and TRBJ2-4; D remains unclear. Germline V gives CDR1 MNHNY, CDR2 SVGAGI (reference sequence). Trimming cost V 0 bases and J 0 bases, with 6 bases left between them. This CDR3 has 15 residues. The CDR3 coding sequence is TGTGCCAGCAGTTACTCAAGAGTAGCCAAAAACATTCAGTACTTC. It specifies CASSYSRVAKNIQYF.

The chain couples TRBV5-1 to TRBJ2-4, with D perhaps being TRBD1 or TRBD2 (6 bases each). From germline, CDR1 is SGHRS and CDR2 YFSETQ. The ends were cut back, 3 bases at V and 4 bases at J, with 11 bases in the middle. The CDR3 extends over 14 amino acids. DNA for the CDR3: TGCGCCAGCAGCTCGGGGGCCCAAAAAAACATTCAGTACTTC. Translated, it gives CASSSGAQKNIQYF.

This clone showed up just once. The chain carries TRBV5-4 and TRBJ1-1; D is unresolved. Germline V gene lookup returns CDR1 SGHNT and CDR2 YYREEE (reference sequence). The V gene lost 0 bases and the J gene lost 7 bases, with 13 bases spanning the gap. The CDR3 is 14 residues long. The CDR3 DNA reads TGTGCCAGCAGCTTGGCGTTCACGGCCGATGAAGCTTTCTTT. Translated, it gives CASSLAFTADEAFF.

The chain joins TRBV5-1 to TRBJ2-2; D might be TRBD1 (6 bases). V lost 4 bases, J lost 4 bases, and 11 bases lay in between. This CDR3 contains 14 residues. Germline V CDR1 and CDR2: SGHRS, YFSETQ. In DNA form, the CDR3 reads TGCGCCAGCAGCCTGGGACATCTCACCGGGGAGCTGTTTTTT. The encoded protein is CASSLGHLTGELFF.

This clone was seen just once. The chain couples TRBV7-2 to TRBJ1-2, with 9 bases fitting TRBD1. V lost 2 bases to trimming and J lost 9 bases; unmatched junction nucleotides: 13. CDR3 length equals 16 residues. Germline CDR1 and CDR2: SGHTA and FQGNSA. The CDR3 reads CASSLLLGQGQSRYTF. Here the CDR3 DNA reads TGTGCCAGCAGCTTATTATTGGGACAGGGCCAGTCGCGCTACACCTTC.

The chain combines TRBV29-1 with TRBJ2-1; 9 positions agree with TRBD2. The V gene end was trimmed by 1 base and the J gene end by 5 bases; junction bases not matched to a gene: 6. The CDR3 totals 15 residues. Germline V gene data show CDR1 as SQVTM and CDR2 as ANQGSEA. The CDR3 bases are TGCAGCGTTGAAGTATACAGCGGGAGGAACAATGAGCAGTTCTTC. The encoded protein is CSVEVYSGRNNEQFF.

The rearrangement joins TRBV7-9 to TRBJ2-2, with TRBD1 as a possible D gene (5 bases). The ends were cut back, 1 base at V and 2 bases at J, with 11 bases in the middle. The CDR3 extends over 16 amino acids. Germline loops: CDR1 SEHNR, CDR2 FQNEAQ (reference sequence). The CDR3 loop reads CASSLDARVNTGELFF. In nucleotides, the CDR3 is TGTGCCAGCAGCTTAGATGCCAGGGTCAACACCGGGGAGCTGTTTTTT.

The J gene is TRBJ2-7, the V gene TRBV28; 8 positions match TRBD1. Germline CDR1 and CDR2: MDHEN and SYDVKM. J gave up 3 bases and V 6 bases, and 7 bases lay outside the gene matches. The CDR3 sequence is 14 residues long. This CDR3 is CASRRDRGGYEQYF. CDR3 coding DNA: TGTGCCAGCAGGCGCGACAGGGGTGGCTACGAGCAGTACTTC.

The chain joins TRBV5-4 to TRBJ1-2, with a possible D match to TRBD1 (5 bases). Looked up from germline, CDR1 is SGHNT and CDR2 is YYREEE (reference sequence). Trimming removed 3 bases at V and 5 bases at J, with 20 bases between. This CDR3 contains 16 residues. CDR3 DNA sequence: TGTGCCAGCAGCTCAGGGCCCGGTCGGGGTGAATATGGCTACACCTTC. Translated: CASSSGPGRGEYGYTF. The entire variable domain, with the rest obtained from reference TRBV5-4 and TRBJ1-2, is as follows: ETGVTQSPTHLIKTRGQQVTLRCSSQSGHNTVSWYQQALGQGPQFIFQYYREEENGRGNFPPRFSGLQFPNYSSELNVNALELDDSALYLCASSSGPGRGEYGYTFGSGTRLTVV.

J is TRBJ2-7 and V is TRBV28; possibly TRBD2 for D (6 bases). Looked up from germline, CDR1 is MDHEN and CDR2 is SYDVKM. The CDR3 has 12 amino acids. Trimming stripped 6 bases from V and 5 bases from J, with 11 bases between. DNA for the CDR3: TGTGCCAGCAGCCAACTAGCAGACGAGCAGTACTTC. Translated, it gives CASSQLADEQYF.

The V gene is TRBV10-3, the J gene TRBJ2-7, with 9 bases identical to TRBD1. Germline V gene lookup returns CDR1 ENHRY and CDR2 SYGVKD. V gave up 4 bases and J gave up 2 bases; unmatched junction bases: 9. The CDR3 loop spans 16 amino acids. DNA of the CDR3: TGTGCCATCAGTGGGGGCACGGGACAGGGACCCTACGAGCAGTACTTC. Protein sequence: CAISGGTGQGPYEQYF.

The chain recombines TRBV7-8 with TRBJ2-7; 14 bases are shared with TRBD2. Unmatched junction bases numbered 5, after V lost 1 base and J lost 3 bases. This CDR3 is 17 amino acids long. In germline, CDR1 is SGHVS, CDR2 FQNEAQ. The CDR3 protein is CASSLGGTSGSFYEQYF. For the CDR3, the DNA is TGTGCCAGCAGCTTAGGAGGGACTAGCGGGAGTTTCTACGAGCAGTACTTC.